The 9 T cell receptor beta chains in this list originate from one sample, sequenced in a study of T cell changes during pregnancy in multiple sclerosis. Using immunoSEQ multiplex PCR, the repertoire was profiled, and TCRdb retains in-frame clones only, with some absent. The data show fewer than 95,000 clones, around 93% seen once. Material: peripheral blood, obtained in the third trimester of pregnancy. The receptors here all came from a female donor with multiple sclerosis, enrolled in a pregnancy study.

V gene TRBV28 combines with J gene TRBJ2-5; 9 bases line up with TRBD2. With V trimmed by 5 bases and J by 1 base, 5 bases remained unmatched. The V gene's germline CDR1 is MDHEN and CDR2 SYDVKM. The CDR3 runs to 15 residues. Written as DNA, the CDR3 is TGTGCCAGCAGTCTTAGCGGGAGAAGCCAAGAGACCCAGTACTTC. The encoded protein is CASSLSGRSQETQYF. Using reference TRBV28 and TRBJ2-5 for the parts outside the CDR3, the full variable domain is DVKVTQSSRYLVKRTGEKVFLECVQDMDHENMFWYRQDPGLGLRLIYFSYDVKMKEKGDIPEGYSVSREKKERFSLILESASTNQTSMYLCASSLSGRSQETQYFGPGTRLLVL.

The chain uses TRBV28 and TRBJ1-5; D ambiguous. V was pared by 8 bases and J by 0 bases, with 20 bases between. This CDR3 is 17 amino acids long. Germline CDR1 MDHEN, CDR2 SYDVKM. This CDR3 reads CASQSPEFRGSNQPQHF. The CDR3, as DNA: TGTGCCAGCCAATCCCCGGAGTTTCGGGGTAGCAATCAGCCCCAGCATTTT.

V is TRBV10-2 and J is TRBJ2-7; the match to TRBD2 covers 8 bases. The germline V gene has CDR1 WSHSY and CDR2 SAAADI. The ends lost 4 bases at V and 0 bases at J; junction bases unmatched: 8. This CDR3 region has 16 residues. CDR3 nucleotide sequence: TGCGCCAGCAGTGGCCAACTAGCGGAACCCTCCTACGAGCAGTACTTC. Amino acids: CASSGQLAEPSYEQYF.

A single count supports this clone. This sequence joins TRBV6-5 and TRBJ2-6, with D maybe TRBD1 (6 bases). Germline V lookup: CDR1 MNHEY, CDR2 SVGAGI. The CDR3 covers 16 residues. The germline V and J ends were trimmed by 2 bases and 5 bases, with 13 bases remaining between them. CDR3 sequence (DNA): TGTGCCAGCAGTTACAACCACAGGGTTCGGGCCAACGTCCTGACTTTC. Protein: CASSYNHRVRANVLTF.

The chain links TRBV25-1 to TRBJ2-3, with D possibly matching TRBD2 (5 bases). Germline values: CDR1 MGHDK, CDR2 SYGVNS. CDR3 length: 18 residues. Trimming pared 1 base from V and 4 bases from J, leaving 21 bases between. The CDR3 DNA sequence: TGTGCCAGCAGTGAATTTTCGGGAAGGGTAGGAGGCGCAGATACGCAGTATTTT. Translated, it gives CASSEFSGRVGGADTQYF.

The chain carries TRBV4-1 and TRBJ2-7, with 11 bases lining up with TRBD1. This CDR3 is built from 14 residues. Germline V gives CDR1 MGHRA, CDR2 YSYEKL. The V segment lost 4 bases and the J segment 6 bases; nucleotides outside the gene matches: 5. DNA of the CDR3: TGCGCCAGCAGCCCCGGACAGGGGGCCCTCGAGCAGTACTTC. Encoded protein: CASSPGQGALEQYF.

The gene calls are TRBV27 and TRBJ1-1; 8 bases line up with TRBD1. Looked up from germline, CDR1 is MNHEY and CDR2 is SMNVEV (reference sequence). With 1 base clipped from V and 0 bases from J, the junction kept 4 bases outside the gene matches. The CDR3 runs 16 residues. This chain's CDR3 is CASSLYRGKMNTEAFF. CDR3 DNA: TGTGCCAGCAGTTTATACAGGGGGAAGATGAACACTGAAGCTTTCTTT.

This chain joins TRBV18 and TRBJ1-5; 7 positions match TRBD1. With 0 bases clipped from V and 7 bases from J, the junction kept 6 bases outside the gene matches. The CDR3 has 15 amino acids. Germline CDR1 KGHSH, CDR2 LQKENI. The CDR3 is CASSPPSGGRQPQHF. CDR3 bases: TGTGCCAGCTCACCACCCTCAGGGGGGAGGCAGCCCCAGCATTTT.

CDR3 region: CASSLPSRGTDTQYF. DNA for the CDR3: TGTGCCAGCAGCTTACCCTCGAGGGGCACAGATACGCAGTATTTT. The chain recombines TRBV7-8 with TRBJ2-3; tentatively, D is TRBD2 (5 bases). The CDR3 extends over 15 amino acids. V lost 2 bases and J 1 base, leaving 10 bases between the germline ends. Germline CDR1 reads SGHVS; CDR2 reads FQNEAQ. Full variable domain (outside the CDR3, taken from reference TRBV7-8 and TRBJ2-3): GAGVSQSPRYKVAKRGQDVALRCDPISGHVSLFWYQQALGQGPEFLTYFQNEAQLDKSGLPSDRFFAERPEGSVSTLKIQRTQQEDSAVYLCASSLPSRGTDTQYFGPGTRLTVL.